The 7 T cell receptor beta chains listed next were all sequenced from one sample in a study of T cell repertoires in cytomegalovirus infection. TCRdb reprocessed the reads via MiXCR and lists one record per CDR3 protein. The sample has around 770,000 distinct CDR3 sequences; almost 30% are singletons. Antigen specificity for these receptors is unknown. The sequenced sample was cultured CD8+ T cells from PBMCs, obtained from culture after CMV antigen stimulation. These receptors originate from a human donor in good health (CMV status not recorded). Some clones in this sample may be carry-over from other donors' samples.

This clonotype has at least ten counts. CDR3 amino acids: CATGKGAEAFF. The CDR3 DNA follows: TGTGCCACCGGAAAGGGCGCTGAAGCTTTCTTT. The chain carries TRBV6-1 and TRBJ1-1, with D unclear. This CDR3 spans 11 amino acids. Germline values: CDR1 MNHNS, CDR2 SASEGT. The ends were cut back, 10 bases at V and 6 bases at J, with 12 bases in the middle.

This clonotype was seen only a few times. For the CDR3, the DNA is TGTGCCAGCAGCCCACAGGAGGGGTTCTCTGGGGCCAACGTCCTGACTTTC. Its translation: CASSPQEGFSGANVLTF. The rearrangement joins TRBV4-2 to TRBJ2-6; D is perhaps TRBD2 (6 bases). The CDR3 covers 17 residues. Trimming stripped 4 bases from V and 0 bases from J, with 13 bases between. CDR1 LGHNA and CDR2 YNFKEQ come from the germline V gene.

The chain combines TRBV9 with TRBJ2-6; TRBD2 agrees at 9 bases. V was pared by 3 bases and J by 1 base, with 2 bases of the junction left unmatched. The length of the CDR3 is 16 residues. CDR1 and CDR2 (germline): SGDLS, YYNGEE. The CDR3 sequence is CASSDTSGSGANVLTF. The DNA of the CDR3 is TGTGCCAGCAGCGATACTAGCGGGTCTGGGGCCAACGTCCTGACTTTC.

This clonotype was picked up a small number of times. V usage is TRBV4-1 and J usage is TRBJ2-5, with 7 bases identical to TRBD2. Germline CDR1 reads MGHRA; CDR2 reads YSYEKL. This CDR3 is built from 15 residues. With V trimmed by 4 bases and J by 9 bases, 14 bases remained unmatched. As DNA, the CDR3 is TGCGCCAGCAGCCCTGGGACCGGAGAACGGGGGGCCCAGTACTTC. The encoded protein is CASSPGTGERGAQYF.

In this sample, this clonotype turned up a few times. This sequence joins TRBV7-8 and TRBJ1-5; 9 bases map to TRBD1. The germline V gene has CDR1 SGHVS and CDR2 FQNEAQ. The CDR3 covers 16 residues. V lost 5 bases to trimming and J lost 6 bases; unmatched junction nucleotides: 11. The CDR3 DNA is TGTGCCAGCAGCCCGGGGACAGGGAGGGATGGTCAGCCCCAGCATTTT. Translating it yields CASSPGTGRDGQPQHF.

V gene TRBV6-2 or TRBV6-3 combines with J gene TRBJ2-7, with a weak D call TRBD1 (6 bases). The CDR3 loop spans 15 amino acids. CDR1 is MNHEY and CDR2 is SVGEGT in the germline V gene. The CDR3 reads CASSSYRTVSYEQNV. The CDR3 coding sequence is TGTGCCAGCAGTTCCTACAGGACAGTCTCCTACGAGCAGAACGTC.

In its sample, this clonotype was seen a few times. The rearrangement uses TRBV11-2 and TRBJ2-4, with 8 positions matching TRBD1. The V gene's germline CDR1 is SGHAT and CDR2 FQNNGV. The CDR3 has 17 residues. V lost 0 bases, J lost 0 bases, and 4 bases stayed unmatched. The chain's CDR3 is CASSLEPDRVAKNIQYF. CDR3 nucleotides: TGTGCCAGCAGCTTAGAACCGGACAGGGTAGCCAAAAACATTCAGTACTTC.